This TCR beta chain is from a study of T-cell memory formation after mild COVID-19. Study-level findings and limits: Balance between CD4 and CD8 was seen in clones contracting day 15 to 85, and a CD4+ lean was seen in later expanders. Those CD4+ clones that contracted were mainly in CM and EM (CD8+ ones in EMRA). Researchers found some responding clones in pre-infection memory, a sign that cross-reactive memory joined.

In this sample, this clonotype turned up many times. Antigen specificity is unknown. This CDR3 contains 14 residues. V shed 4 bases and J shed 1 base, with 11 bases lying between them. The germline V gene encodes CDR1 SGHRS and CDR2 YFSETQ. MiXCR, run by TCRdb on the 5' RACE reads, gives a single entry per CDR3 protein. The sample records roughly 310,000 distinct CDR3 sequences, around a sixth being singletons. This TCR came from a man aged 18 to 30 who had mild COVID-19 (a few samples of this study predate the infection). Cell type and time point are not known. Sequencing was done on a sample of PBMCs or a T cell subset sorted from them (not recorded which). The J gene is TRBJ2-5, the V gene TRBV5-1; possible D gene TRBD2, 6 bases. The CDR3 reads CASSPGTSQETQYF. CDR3 nucleotide sequence: TGCGCCAGCAGCCCCGGGACTTCCCAAGAGACCCAGTACTTC.